The clone carrying this TCR beta chain appeared once. The antigen remains undetermined. The data originate from a study of cytomegalovirus exposure and HLA in healthy donors. Study in general: Findings of an earlier analysis included around 120 million unique TCR beta sequences from 200 million or so T cells. Points from the study as a whole: A later analysis reportedly identified an Asian-associated ancestry cluster as carrying fewer N-insertions than the approximately 730-donor mean.

Germline V gene sequence: CDR1 SQVTM, CDR2 ANQGSEA. V trimming: 3 bases; J trimming: 4 bases; junction bases outside the gene matches: 10. The CDR3 has 15 amino acids. PCR primers comprised 60 Vbeta and 13 Jbeta primers. Profiled with immunoSEQ multiplex PCR; TCRdb holds only in-frame clones, not every one. The sample contains about 150,000 clones, around 72% of which appear only once. The TCR comes from a man aged 35 to 55 in good health and CMV-seronegative. The sample taken for sequencing was PBMCs. This chain connects TRBV29-1 to TRBJ2-3; 7 bases are a match to TRBD2. This CDR3 is CSVETAGILADTQYF. CDR3 nucleotides: TGCAGCGTTGAGACAGCGGGGATCTTGGCAGATACGCAGTATTTT.